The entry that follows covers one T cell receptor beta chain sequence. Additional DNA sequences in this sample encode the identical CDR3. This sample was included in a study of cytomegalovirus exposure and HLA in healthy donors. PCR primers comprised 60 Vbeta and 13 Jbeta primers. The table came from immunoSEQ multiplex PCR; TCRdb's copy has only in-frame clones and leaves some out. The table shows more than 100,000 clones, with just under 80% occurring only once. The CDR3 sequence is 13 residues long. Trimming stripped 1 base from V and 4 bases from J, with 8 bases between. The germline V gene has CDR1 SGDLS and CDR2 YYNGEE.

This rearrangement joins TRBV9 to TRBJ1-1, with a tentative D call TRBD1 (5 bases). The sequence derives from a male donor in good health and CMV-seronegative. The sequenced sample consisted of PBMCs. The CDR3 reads CASSVRGGTEAFF. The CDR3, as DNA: TGTGCCAGCAGCGTAAGGGGAGGCACTGAAGCTTTCTTT.